This note documents a single T cell receptor beta chain sequence. The CDR3 length is 16 residues. This record comes from a study of blood T cell repertoires in COVID-19. Study summary: Some COVID-19 samples were acute and others convalescent; all came from the United States, Italy and Spain. From T cells, B-cell-depleted T cells, or PBMCs came the material, which was cDNA or gDNA.

Under the authors' procedure: Estimation of nucleated cell counts was performed using reference gene primer amplification. Profiling relied on immunoSEQ multiplex PCR, and the TCRdb table lists in-frame clones only, not all of them. D and trimming come from the DNA, and the V and J calls and clone size come from that table. The sample records 80,000 to 100,000 clones, about 81% being singletons. The sequence was collected from a man in his 70s with acute or convalescent COVID-19. The chain combines TRBV21-1 with TRBJ2-2; TRBD2 is the table's D call and was not checked against the DNA. TRBV21-1 is an annotated pseudogene. The sample consisted of peripheral blood. The CDR3 DNA follows: TGTGCCAGCAGCCTTAGCGGGAGAAGACCCCGAGGGGAGCTGTTTTTT. This gives the protein CASSLSGRRPRGELFF.